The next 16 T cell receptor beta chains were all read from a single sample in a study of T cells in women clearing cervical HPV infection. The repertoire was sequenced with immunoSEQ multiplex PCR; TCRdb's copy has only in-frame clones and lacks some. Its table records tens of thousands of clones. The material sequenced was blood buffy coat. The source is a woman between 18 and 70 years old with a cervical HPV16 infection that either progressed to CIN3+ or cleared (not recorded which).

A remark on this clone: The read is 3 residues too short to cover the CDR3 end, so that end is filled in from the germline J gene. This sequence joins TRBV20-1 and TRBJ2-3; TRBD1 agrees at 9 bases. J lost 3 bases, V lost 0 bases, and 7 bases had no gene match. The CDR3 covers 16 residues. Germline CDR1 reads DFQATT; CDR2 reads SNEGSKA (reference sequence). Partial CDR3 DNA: TGCAGTGCTAGAGATCCGCCGGGACAGGGTACAGATACG. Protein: CSARDPPGQGTDT. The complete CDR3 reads CSARDPPGQGTDTQYF.

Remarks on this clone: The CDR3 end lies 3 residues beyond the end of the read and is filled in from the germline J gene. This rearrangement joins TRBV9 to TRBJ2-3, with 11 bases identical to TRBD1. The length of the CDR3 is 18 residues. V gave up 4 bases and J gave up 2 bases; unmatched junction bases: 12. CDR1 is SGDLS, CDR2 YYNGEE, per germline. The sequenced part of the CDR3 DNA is TGTGCCAGCAGCCTCATCGGGACAGGGGGTATCGTCACAGATACG. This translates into CASSLIGTGGIVTDT. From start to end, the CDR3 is CASSLIGTGGIVTDTQYF.

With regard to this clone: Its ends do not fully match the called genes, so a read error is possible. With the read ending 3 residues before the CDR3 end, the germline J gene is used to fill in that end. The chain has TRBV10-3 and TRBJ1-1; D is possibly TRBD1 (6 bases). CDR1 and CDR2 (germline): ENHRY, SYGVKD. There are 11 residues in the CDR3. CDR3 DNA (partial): TGTACCATCAGTACAGGGACTGAA. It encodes CTISTGTE. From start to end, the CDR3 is CTISTGTEAFF.

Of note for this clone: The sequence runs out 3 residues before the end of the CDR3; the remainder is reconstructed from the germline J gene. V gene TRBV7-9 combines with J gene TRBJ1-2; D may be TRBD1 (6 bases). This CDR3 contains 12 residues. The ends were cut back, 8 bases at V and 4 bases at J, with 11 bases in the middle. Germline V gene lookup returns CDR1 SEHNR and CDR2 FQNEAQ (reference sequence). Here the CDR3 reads CASRRTVYGYTF. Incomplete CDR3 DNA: TGTGCCAGCCGACGGACAGTCTATGGC.

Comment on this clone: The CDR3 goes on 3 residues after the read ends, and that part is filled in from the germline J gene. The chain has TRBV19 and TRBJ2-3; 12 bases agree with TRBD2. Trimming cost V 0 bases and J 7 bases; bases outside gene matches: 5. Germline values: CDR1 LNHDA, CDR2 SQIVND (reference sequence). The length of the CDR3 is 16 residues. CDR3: CASSIDLAGGPNTQYF. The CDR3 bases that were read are TGTGCCAGTAGTATAGATCTAGCGGGGGGGCCGAATACG.

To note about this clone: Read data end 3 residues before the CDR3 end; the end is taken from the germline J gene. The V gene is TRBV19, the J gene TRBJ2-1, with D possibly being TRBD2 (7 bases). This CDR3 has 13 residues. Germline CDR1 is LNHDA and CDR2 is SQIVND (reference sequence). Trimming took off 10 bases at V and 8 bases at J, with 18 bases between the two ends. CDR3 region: CATQWRGGDEQFF. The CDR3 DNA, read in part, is TGTGCCACCCAGTGGCGCGGGGGCGATGAG.

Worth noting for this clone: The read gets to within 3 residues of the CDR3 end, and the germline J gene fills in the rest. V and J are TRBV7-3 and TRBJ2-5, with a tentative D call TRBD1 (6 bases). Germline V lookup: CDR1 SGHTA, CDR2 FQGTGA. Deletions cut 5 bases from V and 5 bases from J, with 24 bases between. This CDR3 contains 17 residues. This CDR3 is CASSPPRGRGVVETQYF. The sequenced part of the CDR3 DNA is TGTGCCAGCAGCCCCCCAAGGGGCAGGGGAGTAGTGGAGACC.

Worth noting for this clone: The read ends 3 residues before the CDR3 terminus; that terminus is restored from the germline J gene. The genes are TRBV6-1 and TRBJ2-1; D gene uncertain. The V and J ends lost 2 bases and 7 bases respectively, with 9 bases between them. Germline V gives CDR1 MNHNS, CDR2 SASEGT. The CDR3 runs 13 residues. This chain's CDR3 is CASSENRLNEQFF. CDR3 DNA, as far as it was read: TGTGCCAGCAGTGAAAACAGATTGAATGAG.

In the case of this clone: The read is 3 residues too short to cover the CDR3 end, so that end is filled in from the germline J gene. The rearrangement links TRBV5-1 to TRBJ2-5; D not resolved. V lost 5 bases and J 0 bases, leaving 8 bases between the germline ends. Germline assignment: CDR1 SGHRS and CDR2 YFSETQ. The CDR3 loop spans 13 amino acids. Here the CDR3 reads CASRELDQETQYF. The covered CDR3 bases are TGCGCCAGCAGAGAGCTCGACCAAGAGACC.

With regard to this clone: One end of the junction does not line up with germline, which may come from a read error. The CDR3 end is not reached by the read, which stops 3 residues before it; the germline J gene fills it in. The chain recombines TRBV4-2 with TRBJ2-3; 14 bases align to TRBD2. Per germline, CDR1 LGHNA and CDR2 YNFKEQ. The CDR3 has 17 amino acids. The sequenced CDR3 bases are TGCGCCAGCAGCCAAGGTGGACTAGCGGGGGGTTCGGATACG. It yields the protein CASSQGGLAGGSDT. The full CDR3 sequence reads CASSQGGLAGGSDTQYF.

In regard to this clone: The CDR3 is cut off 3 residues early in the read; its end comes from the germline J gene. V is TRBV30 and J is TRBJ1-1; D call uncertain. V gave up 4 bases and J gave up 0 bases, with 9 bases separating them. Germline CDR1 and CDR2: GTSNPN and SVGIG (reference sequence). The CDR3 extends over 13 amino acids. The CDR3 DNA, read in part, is TGTGCCTGGAACCAGGAGGTGAACACTGAA. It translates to CAWNQEVNTE. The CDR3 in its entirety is CAWNQEVNTEAFF.

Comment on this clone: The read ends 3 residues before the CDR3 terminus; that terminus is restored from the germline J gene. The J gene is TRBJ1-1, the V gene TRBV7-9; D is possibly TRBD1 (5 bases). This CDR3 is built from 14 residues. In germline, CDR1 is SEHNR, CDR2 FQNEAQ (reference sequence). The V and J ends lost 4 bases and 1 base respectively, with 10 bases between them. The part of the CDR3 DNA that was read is TGTGCCAGCAGCTCGGCAGGGCAGAACACTGAA. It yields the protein CASSSAGQNTE. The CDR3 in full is CASSSAGQNTEAFF.

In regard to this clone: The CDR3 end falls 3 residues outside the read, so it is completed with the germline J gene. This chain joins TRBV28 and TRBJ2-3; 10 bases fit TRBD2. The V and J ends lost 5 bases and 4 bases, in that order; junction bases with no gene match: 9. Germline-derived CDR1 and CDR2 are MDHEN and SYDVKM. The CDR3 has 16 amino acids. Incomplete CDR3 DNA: TGTGCCAGCAGTCGTTCGTTACTAGCGGGGTCAGATACG. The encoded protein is CASSRSLLAGSDT. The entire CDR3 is CASSRSLLAGSDTQYF.

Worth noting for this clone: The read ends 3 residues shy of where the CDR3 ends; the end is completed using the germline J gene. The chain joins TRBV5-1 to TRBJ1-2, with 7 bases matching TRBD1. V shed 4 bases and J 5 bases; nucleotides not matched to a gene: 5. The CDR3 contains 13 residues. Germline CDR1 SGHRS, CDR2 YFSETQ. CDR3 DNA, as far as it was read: TGCGCCAGCAGCCCTGGGACAGAGTATGGC. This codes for CASSPGTEYG. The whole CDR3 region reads CASSPGTEYGYTF.

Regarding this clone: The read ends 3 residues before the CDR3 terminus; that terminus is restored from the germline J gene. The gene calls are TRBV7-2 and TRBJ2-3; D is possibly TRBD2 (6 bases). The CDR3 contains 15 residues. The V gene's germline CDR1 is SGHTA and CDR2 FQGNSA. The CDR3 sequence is CASSLGVSGQETQYF. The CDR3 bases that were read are TGTGCCAGCAGCTTAGGAGTTAGCGGCCAAGAGACG. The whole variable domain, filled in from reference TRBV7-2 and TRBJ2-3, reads GAGVSQSPSNKVTEKGKDVELRCDPISGHTALYWYRQSLGQGLEFLIYFQGNSAPDKSGLPSDRFSAERTGGSVSTLTIQRTQQEDSAVYLCASSLGVSGQETQYFGPGTRLTVL.

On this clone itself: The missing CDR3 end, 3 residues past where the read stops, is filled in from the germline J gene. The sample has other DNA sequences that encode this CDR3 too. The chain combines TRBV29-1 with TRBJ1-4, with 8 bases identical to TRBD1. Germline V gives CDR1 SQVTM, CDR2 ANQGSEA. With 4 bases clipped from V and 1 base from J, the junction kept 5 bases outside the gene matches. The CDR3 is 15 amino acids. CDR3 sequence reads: CSVVQGVGTNEKLFF. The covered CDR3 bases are TGCAGCGTTGTACAGGGGGTAGGAACTAATGAAAAA. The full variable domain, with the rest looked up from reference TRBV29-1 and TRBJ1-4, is SAVISQKPSRDICQRGTSLTIQCQVDSQVTMMFWYRQQPGQSLTLIATANQGSEATYESGFVIDKFPISRPNLTFSTLTVSNMSPEDSSIYLCSVVQGVGTNEKLFFGSGTQLSVL.